This T cell receptor beta chain was captured by sequencing in a study of Ad26.COV2.S vaccination and SARS-CoV-2 variants. Background on the study: Dosing was one shot or two shots 56 days apart.

Measured with immunoSEQ multiplex PCR; TCRdb has only the in-frame clones, and not every one. The data contain roughly 700,000 clones, 89% of them seen just once; the ten biggest clones take up over 1.3%. Trimming removed 8 bases at V and 5 bases at J, with 10 bases between. The CDR3 length is 12 residues. The germline V gene encodes CDR1 MNHEY and CDR2 SVGAGI. Regarding treatment: 19 received Ad26.COV2.S at low or high dose, single or two shots; a few received placebo; per-sample allocation not given. Sampling occurred on day 63 after the first vaccine or placebo injection. The source was peripheral blood, collected in a trial of Ad26.COV2.S vaccine versus placebo. The receptor's source is a person aged 18-60 years who received the Ad26.COV2.S COVID-19 vaccine or a placebo. This chain joins TRBV6-5 and TRBJ1-5; D not resolved. CDR3 sequence (DNA): TGTGCCAGCGGCGGCATCGATCAGCCCCAGCATTTT. This encodes CASGGIDQPQHF.